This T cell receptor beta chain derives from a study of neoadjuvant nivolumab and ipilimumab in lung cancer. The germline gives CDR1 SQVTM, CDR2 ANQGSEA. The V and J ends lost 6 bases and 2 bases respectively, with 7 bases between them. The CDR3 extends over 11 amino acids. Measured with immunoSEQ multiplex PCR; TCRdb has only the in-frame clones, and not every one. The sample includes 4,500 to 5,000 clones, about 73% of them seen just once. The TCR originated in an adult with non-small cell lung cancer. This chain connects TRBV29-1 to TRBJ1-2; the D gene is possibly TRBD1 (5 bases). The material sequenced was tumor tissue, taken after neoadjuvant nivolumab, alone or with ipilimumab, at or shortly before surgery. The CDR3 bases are TGCAGCGTCAGGGCCAACTATGGCTACACCTTC. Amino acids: CSVRANYGYTF.